This T cell receptor (beta chain) derives from a study of cytotoxic CD8 clonotypes in ibrutinib-treated CLL. Across the whole study: Partial responses numbered around 24 and complete responses 2; after a median around 74 months, roughly 14 stayed remitted and approximately twelve progressed. Points from the study as a whole: Baseline levels of clonality went above those of age-matched healthy donors and moved with circulating CD8+ T-cell counts. Clonality was higher at ibrutinib response and returned toward baseline at progression.

As regards this clone: Its antigen is unidentified.

The junction had 13 bases not matched to a gene; V was cut back by 1 base and J by 5 bases. Germline-derived CDR1 and CDR2 are MGHRA and YSYEKL. This CDR3 contains 18 residues. Profiled with immunoSEQ multiplex PCR; TCRdb holds only in-frame clones, not every one. The table has more than 85,000 clones, approximately 80% seen once. Sequenced material: PBMCs, taken after 12 months of ibrutinib treatment. The chain has TRBV4-1 and TRBJ2-5; 10 bases match TRBD1. The receptor comes from a human donor with chronic lymphocytic leukemia. CDR3 residues: CASSQGFSGTGVQETQYF. CDR3 DNA sequence: TGCGCCAGCAGCCAAGGATTTTCCGGGACAGGGGTACAGGAGACCCAGTACTTC.